Shown below are 18 T cell receptor beta chains from a single sample sequenced in a study of neurological immune-mediated disorders. TCRdb reprocessed the 5' RACE reads with MiXCR, giving one entry per CDR3 protein. The data show about 78,000 distinct CDR3 sequences, just over 5% seen once. Material: PBMCs. These receptors all come from a woman aged 25 to 39 with multiple sclerosis.

This clonotype is labeled as medium-sized. The chain has TRBV5-1 and TRBJ2-3; TRBD2 is a possible D gene (6 bases). The CDR3 has 14 amino acids. V dropped 6 bases and J dropped 7 bases, with 18 bases sitting between them. Germline V gene sequence: CDR1 SGHRS, CDR2 YFSETQ. CDR3 loop: CASNLGLYSNTQYF. The DNA of the CDR3 is TGCGCCAGCAATCTGGGACTGTACTCCAATACGCAGTATTTT.

The rearrangement links TRBV6-5 to TRBJ2-1; D is perhaps TRBD2 (5 bases). Germline V gene lookup returns CDR1 MNHEY and CDR2 SVGAGI. The CDR3 contains 17 residues. Deletions cut 4 bases from V and 3 bases from J, with 19 bases between. CDR3 region: CASSLQASLVYYNEQFF. CDR3 nucleotide sequence: TGTGCCAGCAGTTTACAAGCTAGCCTAGTGTACTACAATGAGCAGTTCTTC.

This clonotype appeared many times. The chain is built from TRBV5-1 and TRBJ1-1, with 7 bases matching TRBD1. V was clipped by 7 bases and J by 6 bases; unmatched bases: 9. This CDR3 is built from 13 residues. Looked up from germline, CDR1 is SGHRS and CDR2 is YFSETQ. DNA for the CDR3: TGCGCCAGCCGGGTTCAGGGGGGGGCTGAAGCTTTCTTT. Translated: CASRVQGGAEAFF.

The chain uses TRBV5-1 and TRBJ2-1, with a possible D match to TRBD1 (6 bases). The CDR3 contains 18 residues. Trimming left V 0 bases short and J 5 bases short, with 21 bases between. Germline V CDR1 and CDR2: SGHRS, YFSETQ. The CDR3 DNA is TGCGCCAGCAGCTTGGAAACCTGGGCCACCAGGGGCAACAATGAGCAGTTCTTC. Amino acids: CASSLETWATRGNNEQFF.

The CDR3 coding sequence is TGTGCCAGCAAGAACGAGTGGGGCGGGGAGCTGTTTTTT. Translated: CASKNEWGGELFF. The rearrangement uses TRBV5-6 and TRBJ2-2; D gene unclear. The CDR3 has 13 amino acids. Trimming left V 6 bases short and J 7 bases short, with 13 bases between. Germline V gene data show CDR1 as SGHDT and CDR2 as YYEEEE.

The chain has TRBV10-3 and TRBJ1-2; TRBD1 matches at 8 bases. V lost 6 bases and J lost 8; bases outside the gene matches: 11. The CDR3 length is 14 residues. The germline CDR1 and CDR2 sequences are ENHRY and SYGVKD. CDR3: CAISPGGGIGGYTF. The CDR3 DNA reads TGTGCCATCAGCCCAGGGGGCGGAATAGGCGGCTACACCTTC.

This clonotype was found a few times. This may stem from a read error, because a much larger clone lies one nucleotide away. This chain connects TRBV24-1 to TRBJ1-1; TRBD1 aligns across 7 bases. Germline CDR1 KGHDR, CDR2 SFDVKD. The CDR3 has 13 amino acids. The DNA for the CDR3 is TGTGCCAACAGTGATTTAACGACAGGGAAGGCTTTCTTT. This encodes CANSDLTTGKAFF.

This clonotype was picked up a small number of times. A much larger clonotype is one base distant, so this may be a read error. The chain links TRBV20-1 to TRBJ1-3; 9 nucleotides agree with TRBD1. The CDR3 extends over 16 amino acids. Per germline, CDR1 DFQATT and CDR2 SNEGSKA (reference sequence). The CDR3: CSARDSGTGLGKTIYF. The CDR3 DNA reads TGCAGTGCTAGAGATTCAGGGACAGGGCTGGGAAAAACCATATATTTT.

The table lists this clonotype with many counts. V usage is TRBV5-1 and J usage is TRBJ2-1; TRBD2 aligns across 16 bases. Germline trimming cut 4 bases from V and 9 bases from J; bases unmatched to any gene: 7. Germline CDR1 SGHRS, CDR2 YFSETQ. The CDR3 length is 16 residues. The CDR3 sequence: CASSPGTSGRVGEQFF. The CDR3 DNA sequence: TGCGCCAGCAGCCCCGGGACTAGCGGGAGGGTCGGTGAGCAGTTCTTC.

At least ten counts were recorded for this clonotype. The rearrangement joins TRBV5-1 to TRBJ2-1; 8 bases map to TRBD1. Germline CDR1 and CDR2: SGHRS and YFSETQ. The CDR3 contains 16 residues. With V trimmed by 0 bases and J by 10 bases, 12 bases remained unmatched. CDR3 DNA sequence: TGCGCCAGCAGCTTGGTTCTCGGACAGGGTAGTTGGGAGCAGTTCTTC. Its translation: CASSLVLGQGSWEQFF.

This chain joins TRBV20-1 and TRBJ1-1; D is ambiguous. CDR1 and CDR2 from the germline V gene are DFQATT and SNEGSKA (reference sequence). This CDR3 has 14 residues. The V end was cut by 0 bases, the J end by 8 bases, with 16 bases between. CDR3 sequence: CSARDRRRKLEAFF. CDR3 nucleotides: TGCAGTGCTAGAGATCGTAGACGAAAATTGGAAGCTTTCTTT.

This clonotype was observed a few times. This chain connects TRBV10-3 to TRBJ1-3, with TRBD1 as a possible D gene (6 bases). The CDR3 is 16 residues long. The ends were cut back, 3 bases at V and 4 bases at J, with 16 bases in the middle. CDR1 and CDR2 from the germline V gene are ENHRY and SYGVKD. The CDR3 nucleotides are TGTGCCATCAGTGATATCCAGGGGACGGGGGGAAACACCATATATTTT. Translation: CAISDIQGTGGNTIYF.

This clonotype was seen repeatedly, ten times or more. V gene TRBV5-1 combines with J gene TRBJ2-7, with TRBD1 identical over 12 bases. Unmatched junction bases numbered 3, after V lost 2 bases and J lost 6 bases. Germline V gene lookup returns CDR1 SGHRS and CDR2 YFSETQ. The length of the CDR3 is 14 residues. The CDR3 spells CASSLPGQGAEQYF. Here the CDR3 DNA reads TGCGCCAGCAGCTTACCGGGACAGGGGGCCGAGCAGTACTTC.

This clonotype was seen repeatedly, ten times or more. J is TRBJ2-5 and V is TRBV20-1; the match to TRBD2 covers 8 bases. This CDR3 contains 13 residues. CDR1 is DFQATT and CDR2 is SNEGSKA in the germline V gene (reference sequence). V lost 4 bases and J lost 5; bases outside the gene matches: 6. As DNA, the CDR3 is TGCAGTGCTACGGGGGGGGCCGGGGAGACCCAGTACTTC. Protein product: CSATGGAGETQYF.

This clonotype was seen ten or more times. The chain combines TRBV7-9 with TRBJ2-7; 8 nucleotides line up with TRBD1. V was pared by 5 bases and J by 2 bases, with 5 bases of the junction left unmatched. Germline CDR1 SEHNR, CDR2 FQNEAQ (reference sequence). The CDR3 loop spans 14 amino acids. In DNA, the CDR3 is TGTGCCAGCAGCCTCGGGACAGGCCCCTACGAGCAGTACTTC. Translation gives CASSLGTGPYEQYF.

This clonotype has only a few counts. V gene TRBV24-1 combines with J gene TRBJ2-1; no firm D call. V dropped 4 bases and J dropped 4 bases, with 13 bases sitting between them. CDR1 and CDR2 from the germline V gene are KGHDR and SFDVKD. CDR3 size: 15 residues. DNA of the CDR3: TGTGCCACCAGTGAGCCGGGCCTAGGGTACAATGAGCAGTTCTTC. Residues: CATSEPGLGYNEQFF.

This clonotype was observed many times. The chain joins TRBV6-5 to TRBJ2-1; TRBD2 matches 16 bases. The germline gives CDR1 MNHEY, CDR2 SVGAGI. This CDR3 is 15 amino acids long. V trimming: 5 bases; J trimming: 9 bases; junction bases outside the gene matches: 4. The CDR3 DNA follows: TGTGCCAGCAGTGGGGGGACTAGCGGGAGGGCTGAGCAGTTCTTC. Residues: CASSGGTSGRAEQFF.

This clonotype was counted at least ten times. The genes are TRBV27 and TRBJ2-7; a weak D match, TRBD2 (6 bases). V lost 10 bases and J lost 3, with 16 bases in between. There are 13 residues in the CDR3. Germline V gene data show CDR1 as MNHEY and CDR2 as SMNVEV (reference sequence). The CDR3 sequence is CATALGGGYEQYF. For the CDR3, the DNA is TGTGCCACCGCCCTCGGGGGAGGCTACGAGCAGTACTTC.